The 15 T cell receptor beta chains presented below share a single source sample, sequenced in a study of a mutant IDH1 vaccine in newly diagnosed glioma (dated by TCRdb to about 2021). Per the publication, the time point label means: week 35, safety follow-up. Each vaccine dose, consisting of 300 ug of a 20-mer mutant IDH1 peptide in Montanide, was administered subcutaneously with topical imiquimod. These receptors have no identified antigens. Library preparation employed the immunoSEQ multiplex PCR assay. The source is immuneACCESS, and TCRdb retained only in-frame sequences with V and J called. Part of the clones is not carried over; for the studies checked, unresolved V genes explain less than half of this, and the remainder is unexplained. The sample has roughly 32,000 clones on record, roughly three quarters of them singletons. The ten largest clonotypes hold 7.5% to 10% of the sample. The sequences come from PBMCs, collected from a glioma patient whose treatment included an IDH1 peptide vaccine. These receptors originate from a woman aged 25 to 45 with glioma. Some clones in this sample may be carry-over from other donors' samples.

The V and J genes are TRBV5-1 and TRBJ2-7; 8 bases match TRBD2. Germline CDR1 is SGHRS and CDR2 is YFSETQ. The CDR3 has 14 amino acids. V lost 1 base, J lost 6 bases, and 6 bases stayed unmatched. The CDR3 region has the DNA TGCGCCAGCAGCTTGACGGGAGGGCGTCTCGAGCAGTACTTC. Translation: CASSLTGGRLEQYF.

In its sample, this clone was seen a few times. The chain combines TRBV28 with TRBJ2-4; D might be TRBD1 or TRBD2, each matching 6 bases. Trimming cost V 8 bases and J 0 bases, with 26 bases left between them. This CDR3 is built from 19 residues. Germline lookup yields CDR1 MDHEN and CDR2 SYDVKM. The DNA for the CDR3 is TGTGCCAGCGCCGCTGGTCCGCAGGGGCGGGGATTAGCCAAAAACATTCAGTACTTC. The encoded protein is CASAAGPQGRGLAKNIQYF.

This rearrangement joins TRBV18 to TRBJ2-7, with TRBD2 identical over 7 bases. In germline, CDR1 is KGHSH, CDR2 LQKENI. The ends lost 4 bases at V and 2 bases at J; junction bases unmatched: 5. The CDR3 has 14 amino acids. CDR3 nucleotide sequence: TGTGCCAGCTCACGTCTAGCGGACCCCTACGAGCAGTACTTC. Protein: CASSRLADPYEQYF.

This CDR3 is CASSRAGGQPQHF. DNA for the CDR3: TGTGCCAGCAGCAGGGCAGGGGGTCAGCCCCAGCATTTT. This chain uses TRBV14 with TRBJ1-5; 7 bases fit TRBD1. Trimming at V came to 5 bases and at J to 6 bases, leaving 4 bases not matched to a gene. Germline V gives CDR1 SGHDN, CDR2 FVKESK. This CDR3 comprises 13 residues.

For the CDR3, the DNA is TGTGCCAGTACTCCATACGTAGACACCGGGGAGCTGTTTTTT. It specifies CASTPYVDTGELFF. The chain is built from TRBV19 and TRBJ2-2, with D hard to call. Germline CDR1 LNHDA, CDR2 SQIVND (reference sequence). V dropped 7 bases and J dropped 3 bases, with 12 bases sitting between them. CDR3 length: 14 amino acids.

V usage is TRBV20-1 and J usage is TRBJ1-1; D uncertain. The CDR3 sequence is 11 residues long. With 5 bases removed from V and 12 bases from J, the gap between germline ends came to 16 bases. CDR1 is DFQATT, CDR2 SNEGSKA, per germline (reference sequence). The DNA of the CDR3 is TGCAGTGCTCCAGAGCAAGGCGGTTCTTTCTTT. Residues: CSAPEQGGSFF.

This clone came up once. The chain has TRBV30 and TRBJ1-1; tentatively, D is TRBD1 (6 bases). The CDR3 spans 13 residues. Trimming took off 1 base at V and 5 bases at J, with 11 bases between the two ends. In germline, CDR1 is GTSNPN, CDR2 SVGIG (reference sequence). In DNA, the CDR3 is TGTGCCTGGAGTGGACAGGAAGGGACTGAAGCTTTCTTT. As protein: CAWSGQEGTEAFF.

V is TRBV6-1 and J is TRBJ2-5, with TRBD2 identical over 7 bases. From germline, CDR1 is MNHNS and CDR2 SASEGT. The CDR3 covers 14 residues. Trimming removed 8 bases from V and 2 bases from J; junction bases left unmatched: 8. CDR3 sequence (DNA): TGTGCCAGCTATCGCGGGGGAGGACAAGAGACCCAGTACTTC. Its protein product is CASYRGGGQETQYF.

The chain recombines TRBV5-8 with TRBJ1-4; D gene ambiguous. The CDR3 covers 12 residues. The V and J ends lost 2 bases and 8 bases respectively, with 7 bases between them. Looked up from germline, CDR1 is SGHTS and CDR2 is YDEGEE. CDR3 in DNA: TGTGCCAGCAGCTTACTGGGGGAAAAACTGTTTTTT. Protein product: CASSLLGEKLFF.

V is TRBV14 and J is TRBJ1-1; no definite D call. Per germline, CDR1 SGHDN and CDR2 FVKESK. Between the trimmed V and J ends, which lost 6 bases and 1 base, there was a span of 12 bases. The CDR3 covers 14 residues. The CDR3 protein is CASSQLERNTEAFF. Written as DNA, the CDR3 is TGTGCCAGCAGTCAATTAGAGAGGAACACTGAAGCTTTCTTT.

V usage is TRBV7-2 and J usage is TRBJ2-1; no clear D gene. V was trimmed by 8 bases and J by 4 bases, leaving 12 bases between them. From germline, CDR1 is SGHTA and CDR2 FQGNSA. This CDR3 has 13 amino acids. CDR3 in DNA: TGTGCCAGCGGCCTGGGTCGATACAATGAGCAGTTCTTC. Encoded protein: CASGLGRYNEQFF.

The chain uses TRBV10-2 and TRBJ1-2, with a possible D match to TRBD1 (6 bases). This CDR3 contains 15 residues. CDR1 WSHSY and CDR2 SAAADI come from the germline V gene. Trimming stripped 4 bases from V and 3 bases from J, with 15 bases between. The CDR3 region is CASSGGLQGYYGYTF. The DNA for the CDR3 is TGCGCCAGCAGTGGGGGTTTACAGGGATACTATGGCTACACCTTC.

CDR3 bases: TGTGCCAGCAGCTTGCCCGAGTCCTACGAGCAGTACTTC. This encodes CASSLPESYEQYF. The genes are TRBV5-4 and TRBJ2-7; D ambiguous. Between the trimmed V and J ends, which lost 1 base and 1 base, there was a span of 6 bases. Germline CDR1 reads SGHNT; CDR2 reads YYREEE (reference sequence). This CDR3 contains 13 residues. Based on the CDR3 plus reference TRBV5-4 and TRBJ2-7, the full variable domain is ETGVTQSPTHLIKTRGQQVTLRCSSQSGHNTVSWYQQALGQGPQFIFQYYREEENGRGNFPPRFSGLQFPNYSSELNVNALELDDSALYLCASSLPESYEQYFGPGTRLTVT.

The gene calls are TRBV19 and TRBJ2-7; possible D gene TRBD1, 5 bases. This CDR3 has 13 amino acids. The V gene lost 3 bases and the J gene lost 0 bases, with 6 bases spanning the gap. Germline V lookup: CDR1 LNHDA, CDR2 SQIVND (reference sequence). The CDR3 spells CASSITGSYEQYF. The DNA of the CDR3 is TGTGCCAGTAGTATCACAGGCTCCTACGAGCAGTACTTC. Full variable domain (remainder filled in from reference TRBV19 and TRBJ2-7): DGGITQSPKYLFRKEGQNVTLSCEQNLNHDAMYWYRQDPGQGLRLIYYSQIVNDFQKGDIAEGYSVSREKKESFPLTVTSAQKNPTAFYLCASSITGSYEQYFGPGTRLTVT.

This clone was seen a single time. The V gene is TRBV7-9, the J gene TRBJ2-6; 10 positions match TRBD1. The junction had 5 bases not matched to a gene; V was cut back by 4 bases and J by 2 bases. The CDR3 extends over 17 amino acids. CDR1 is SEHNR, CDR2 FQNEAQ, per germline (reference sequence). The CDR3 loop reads CASSYRDRGTGANVLTF. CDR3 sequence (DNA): TGTGCCAGCAGCTACCGGGACAGGGGTACTGGGGCCAACGTCCTGACTTTC.